This T cell receptor beta chain emerged from a study of T cells in localized non-small cell lung cancer (dated by TCRdb to 2020 to 2022). At the level of the whole study: Comparing tumors with uninvolved tumor-adjacent lungs, the study looked at the T cell repertoires of 200 to 250 patients with early-stage NSCLC. NSCLC patients had a mean age of around 66 years, and 129 were male and over 85 female. All 240 or so NSCLC patients in the cohort were treatment-naive and had localized lung tumors that were resected.

This clone was detected once. Its antigen target is currently unknown. Per-base qualities were not stored, and no clone one base away is much larger. CDR1 and CDR2 were assigned from the germline V gene (reference sequence) as LNHDA and SQIVND. From cysteine to phenylalanine, the CDR3 is 14 amino acids long. Left in the record is the CDR3 DNA by itself, 42 bases read in frame from the first base. The V and J ends are trimmed by 7 bases and 4 bases, leaving 16 bases between them. At diagnosis, peripheral blood, uninvolved tumor-adjacent lung and tumor were collected and were preserved as a mix of fresh-frozen and FFPE material. The study at large found these results: Higher blood T cell density associated with longer overall survival, while higher adjacent-lung clonality associated with shorter survival. Because multi-region tumor sequencing was not performed, intratumor heterogeneity could not be ruled out. Uninvolved tumor-adjacent lung showed the highest T cell clonality, higher than tumor, which suggests more focused antigenic responses in the adjacent lung. Because of the exploratory design, TCR variables were selected using unadjusted p-values without false-discovery rate correction. A median of approximately 53 of the top 100 tumor clones turned up in the paired uninvolved adjacent lung, and fewer than 35 of those clones also ranked among the top 100 of that same adjacent lung.

The immunoSEQ Assay was used to sequence TCR beta CDR3 regions from DNA. In the original analysis: T cell density was computed as TCR beta template counts normalized to usable DNA estimated by amplifying housekeeping genes. The preseqR package was used to estimate richness by extrapolating to 400,000 templates for PBMC samples and to 120,000 templates for tissue samples. Clonality was calculated as one minus Pielou's evenness. Differential abundance testing on productive amino-acid clonotypes, with a minimum total count of 5 and an alpha of 0.1, was used to identify tissue-enriched TCRs. The Jaccard Index and the Morisita Overlap Index were used to measure repertoire overlap between compartments. GLIPH grouped TCR beta CDR3s together with public tetramer-defined viral CDR3s, and a viral motif had to include at least three viral sequences and also show V-gene enrichment. TCRdb retrieved this table from immuneACCESS and kept in-frame rearrangements only. Not all clones are present; in checked studies, unresolved V genes account for under half, and no reason is known for the remainder. D and trimming were read from the DNA, whereas the V and J calls and clone size are those reported in that table. In all, the sample holds roughly 4,700 clones, and 28% of those were seen once. The ten largest account for around 4.8% of the sample.

The receptor's source is a man between 40 and 75 years old with stage II lung adenocarcinoma. The sequencing used lung tumor tissue, collected before any cancer treatment. The chain is assembled from TRBV19 and TRBJ1-2; the D gene remains uncertain. The CDR3 sequence is CASTPEIAPYGYTF. The DNA sequence follows: TGTGCCAGTACCCCGGAAATTGCTCCCTATGGCTACACCTTC.